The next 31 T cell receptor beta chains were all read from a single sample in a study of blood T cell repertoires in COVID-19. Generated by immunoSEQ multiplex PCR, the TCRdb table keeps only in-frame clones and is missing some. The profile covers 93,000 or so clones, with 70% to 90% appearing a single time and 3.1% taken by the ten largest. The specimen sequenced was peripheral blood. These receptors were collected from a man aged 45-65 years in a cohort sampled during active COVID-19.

The CDR3 region is CASSLWGGETQYF. In nucleotides, the CDR3 is TGTGCCAGCAGCTTGTGGGGAGGAGAGACCCAGTACTTC. V gene TRBV5-6 combines with J gene TRBJ2-5; possibly TRBD2 for D (6 bases). The CDR3 sequence is 13 residues long. Germline V CDR1 and CDR2: SGHDT, YYEEEE. Trimming left V 1 base short and J 4 bases short, with 8 bases between.

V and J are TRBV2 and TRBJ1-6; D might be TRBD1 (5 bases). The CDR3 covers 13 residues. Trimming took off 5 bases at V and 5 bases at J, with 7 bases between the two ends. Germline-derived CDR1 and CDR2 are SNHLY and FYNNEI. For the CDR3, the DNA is TGTGCCAGCAGTCACAGGCATAATTCACCCCTCCACTTT. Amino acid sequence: CASSHRHNSPLHF.

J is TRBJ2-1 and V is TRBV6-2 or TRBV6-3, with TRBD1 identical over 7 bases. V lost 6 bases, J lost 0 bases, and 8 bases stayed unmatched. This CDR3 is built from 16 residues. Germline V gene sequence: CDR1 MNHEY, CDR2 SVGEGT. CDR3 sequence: CASSPIQGSSYNEQFF. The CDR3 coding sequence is TGTGCCAGCAGCCCCATACAGGGGAGCTCCTACAATGAGCAGTTCTTC.

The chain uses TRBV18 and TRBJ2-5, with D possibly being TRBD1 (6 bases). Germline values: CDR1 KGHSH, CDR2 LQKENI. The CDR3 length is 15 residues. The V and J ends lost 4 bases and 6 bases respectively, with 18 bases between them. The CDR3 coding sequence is TGTGCCAGCTCACGGGATAGGGGGTTCGATAAGACCCAGTACTTC. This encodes CASSRDRGFDKTQYF.

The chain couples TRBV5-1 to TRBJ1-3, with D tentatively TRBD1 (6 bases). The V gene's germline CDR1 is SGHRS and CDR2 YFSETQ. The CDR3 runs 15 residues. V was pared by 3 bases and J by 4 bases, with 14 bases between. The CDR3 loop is CASSSWGGQGNTIYF. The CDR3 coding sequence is TGCGCCAGCAGCTCCTGGGGGGGCCAAGGAAACACCATATATTTT.

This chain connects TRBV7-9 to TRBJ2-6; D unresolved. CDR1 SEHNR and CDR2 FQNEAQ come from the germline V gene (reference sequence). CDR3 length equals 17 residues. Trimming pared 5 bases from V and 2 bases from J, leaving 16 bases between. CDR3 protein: CASSASLGTAGANVLTF. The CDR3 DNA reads TGTGCCAGCAGCGCAAGCCTAGGAACGGCTGGGGCCAACGTCCTGACTTTC.

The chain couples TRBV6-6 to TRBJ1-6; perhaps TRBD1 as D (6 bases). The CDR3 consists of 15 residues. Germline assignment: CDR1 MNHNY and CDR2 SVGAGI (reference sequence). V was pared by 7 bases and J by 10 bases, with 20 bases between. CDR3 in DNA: TGTGCCAGCAAGACCCCAGGGGAAAGGCAGTCACCCCTCCACTTT. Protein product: CASKTPGERQSPLHF.

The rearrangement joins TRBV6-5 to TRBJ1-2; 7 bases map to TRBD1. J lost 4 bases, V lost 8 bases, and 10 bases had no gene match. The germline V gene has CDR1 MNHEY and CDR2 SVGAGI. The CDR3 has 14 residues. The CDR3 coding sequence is TGTGCCAGCCAATCAATGGGACAGACCTATGGCTACACCTTC. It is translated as CASQSMGQTYGYTF.

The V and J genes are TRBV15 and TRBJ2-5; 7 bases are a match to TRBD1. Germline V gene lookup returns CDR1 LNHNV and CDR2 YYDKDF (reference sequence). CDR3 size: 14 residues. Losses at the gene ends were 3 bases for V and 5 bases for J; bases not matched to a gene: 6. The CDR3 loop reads CATSRLTGMETQYF. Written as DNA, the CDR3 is TGTGCCACCAGCAGGCTGACAGGGATGGAGACCCAGTACTTC.

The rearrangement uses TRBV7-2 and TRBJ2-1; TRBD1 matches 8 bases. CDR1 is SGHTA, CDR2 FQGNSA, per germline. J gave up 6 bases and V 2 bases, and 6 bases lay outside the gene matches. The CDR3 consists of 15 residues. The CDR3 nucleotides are TGTGCCAGCAGCTTACAGGGGGCCGTAGGCAATGAGCAGTTCTTC. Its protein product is CASSLQGAVGNEQFF.

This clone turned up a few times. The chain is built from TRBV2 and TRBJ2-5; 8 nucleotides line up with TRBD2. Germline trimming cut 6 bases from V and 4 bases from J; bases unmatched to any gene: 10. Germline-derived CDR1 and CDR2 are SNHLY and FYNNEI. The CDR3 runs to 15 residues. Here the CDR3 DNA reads TGTGCCAGCAGAGCATCGGGGGGGCTAGGAGAGACCCAGTACTTC. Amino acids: CASRASGGLGETQYF.

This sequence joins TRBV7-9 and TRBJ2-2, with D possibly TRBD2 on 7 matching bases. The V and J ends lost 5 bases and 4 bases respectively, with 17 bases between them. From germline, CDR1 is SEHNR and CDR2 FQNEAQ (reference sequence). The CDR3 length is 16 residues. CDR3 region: CASSPRGAQSTGELFF. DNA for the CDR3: TGTGCCAGCAGCCCACGGGGGGCCCAATCCACCGGGGAGCTGTTTTTT.

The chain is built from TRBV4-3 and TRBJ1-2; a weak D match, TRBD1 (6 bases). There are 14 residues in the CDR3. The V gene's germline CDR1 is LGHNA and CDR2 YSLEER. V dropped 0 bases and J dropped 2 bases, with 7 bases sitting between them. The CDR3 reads CASSQDRGNYGYTF. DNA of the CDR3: TGCGCCAGCAGCCAAGATAGGGGGAACTATGGCTACACCTTC.

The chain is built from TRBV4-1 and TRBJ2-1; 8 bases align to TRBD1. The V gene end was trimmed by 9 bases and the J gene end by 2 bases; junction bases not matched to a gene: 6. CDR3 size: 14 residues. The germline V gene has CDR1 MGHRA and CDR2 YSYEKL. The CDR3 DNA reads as TGCGCCAGTAGAGACAGGGGACCCTACAATGAGCAGTTCTTC. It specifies CASRDRGPYNEQFF.

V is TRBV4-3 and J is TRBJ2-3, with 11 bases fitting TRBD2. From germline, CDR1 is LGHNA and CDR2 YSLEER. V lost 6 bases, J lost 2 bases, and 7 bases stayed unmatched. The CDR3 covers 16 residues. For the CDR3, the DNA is TGCGCCAGCAGTCGAGGGACTAGCGGATACACAGATACGCAGTATTTT. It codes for CASSRGTSGYTDTQYF.

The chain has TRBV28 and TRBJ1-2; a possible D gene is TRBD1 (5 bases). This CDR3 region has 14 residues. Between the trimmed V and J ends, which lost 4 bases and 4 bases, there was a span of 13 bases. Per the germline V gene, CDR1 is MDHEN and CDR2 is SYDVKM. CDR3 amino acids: CASSYGQGGYGYTF. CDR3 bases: TGTGCCAGCAGTTACGGGCAGGGTGGCTATGGCTACACCTTC.

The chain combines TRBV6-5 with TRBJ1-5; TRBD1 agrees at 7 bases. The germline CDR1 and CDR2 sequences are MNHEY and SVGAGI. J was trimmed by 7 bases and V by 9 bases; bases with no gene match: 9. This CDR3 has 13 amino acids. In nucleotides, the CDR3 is TGTGCCAGTGCACAGGGGTCAGGACAGCCCCAGCATTTT. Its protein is CASAQGSGQPQHF.

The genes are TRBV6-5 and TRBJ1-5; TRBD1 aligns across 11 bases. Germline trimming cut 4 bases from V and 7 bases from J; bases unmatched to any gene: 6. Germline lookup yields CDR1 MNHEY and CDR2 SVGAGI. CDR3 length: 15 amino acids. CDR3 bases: TGTGCCAGCAGTTGGACAGGGGGCGTTCAACAGCCCCAGCATTTT. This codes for CASSWTGGVQQPQHF.

The CDR3 sequence is CASSARPGTGERAGAFF. The DNA of the CDR3 is TGTGCCAGCAGTGCCAGACCGGGGACAGGGGAACGGGCGGGGGCTTTCTTT. This chain joins TRBV2 and TRBJ1-1; 10 bases are shared with TRBD1. Looked up from germline, CDR1 is SNHLY and CDR2 is FYNNEI. V was pared by 4 bases and J by 11 bases, with 19 bases of the junction left unmatched. The CDR3 length is 17 residues.

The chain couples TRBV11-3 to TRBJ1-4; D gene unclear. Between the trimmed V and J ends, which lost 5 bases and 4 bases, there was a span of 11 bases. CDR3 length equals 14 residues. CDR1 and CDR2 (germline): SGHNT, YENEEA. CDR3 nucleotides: TGTGCCAGCAGCCGTGAGGGCCTTAATGAAAAACTGTTTTTT. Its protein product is CASSREGLNEKLFF.

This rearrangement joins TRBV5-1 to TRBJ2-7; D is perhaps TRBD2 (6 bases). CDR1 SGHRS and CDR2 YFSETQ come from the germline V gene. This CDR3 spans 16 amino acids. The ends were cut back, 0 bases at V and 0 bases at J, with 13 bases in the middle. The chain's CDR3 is CASSLGLAPSSYEQYF. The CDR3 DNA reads TGCGCCAGCAGCTTGGGGCTAGCGCCCAGCTCCTACGAGCAGTACTTC.

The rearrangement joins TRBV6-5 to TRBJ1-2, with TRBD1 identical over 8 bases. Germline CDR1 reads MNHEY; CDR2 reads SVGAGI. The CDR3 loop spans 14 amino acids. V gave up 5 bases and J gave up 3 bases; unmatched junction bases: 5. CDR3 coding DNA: TGTGCCAGCAGTCTTGGACAGGGAGACTATGGCTACACCTTC. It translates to CASSLGQGDYGYTF.

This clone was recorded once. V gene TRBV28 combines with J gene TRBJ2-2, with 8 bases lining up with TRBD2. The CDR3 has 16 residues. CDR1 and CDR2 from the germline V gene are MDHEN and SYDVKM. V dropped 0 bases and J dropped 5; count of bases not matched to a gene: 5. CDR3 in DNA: TGTGCCAGCAGTTTATGGGGGACTAGTAGTACCGGGGAGCTGTTTTTT. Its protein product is CASSLWGTSSTGELFF.

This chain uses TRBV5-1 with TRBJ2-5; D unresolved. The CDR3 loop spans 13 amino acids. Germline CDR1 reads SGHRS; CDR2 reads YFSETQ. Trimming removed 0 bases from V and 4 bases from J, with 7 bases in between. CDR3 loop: CASSLAAGETQYF. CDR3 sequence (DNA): TGCGCCAGCAGCTTGGCTGCCGGAGAGACCCAGTACTTC.

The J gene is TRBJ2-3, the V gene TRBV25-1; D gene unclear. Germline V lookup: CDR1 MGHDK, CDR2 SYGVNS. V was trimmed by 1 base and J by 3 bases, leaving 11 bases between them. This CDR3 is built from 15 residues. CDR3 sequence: CASSESVGGTDTQYF. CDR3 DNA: TGTGCCAGCAGTGAATCGGTCGGCGGAACAGATACGCAGTATTTT.

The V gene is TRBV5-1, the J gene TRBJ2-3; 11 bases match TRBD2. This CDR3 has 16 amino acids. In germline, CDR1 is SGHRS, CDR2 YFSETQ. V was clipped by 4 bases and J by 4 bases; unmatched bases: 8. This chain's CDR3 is CASSQRLAGSPDTQYF. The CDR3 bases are TGCGCCAGCAGCCAAAGACTAGCGGGGTCCCCAGATACGCAGTATTTT.

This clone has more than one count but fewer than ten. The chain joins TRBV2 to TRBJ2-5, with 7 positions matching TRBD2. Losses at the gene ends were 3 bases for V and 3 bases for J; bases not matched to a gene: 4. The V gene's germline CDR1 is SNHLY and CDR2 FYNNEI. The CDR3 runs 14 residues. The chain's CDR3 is CASSEMTSKETQYF. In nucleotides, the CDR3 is TGTGCCAGCAGTGAGATGACTAGCAAAGAGACCCAGTACTTC. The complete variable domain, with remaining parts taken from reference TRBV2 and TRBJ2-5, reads EPEVTQTPSHQVTQMGQEVILRCVPISNHLYFYWYRQILGQKVEFLVSFYNNEISEKSEIFDDQFSVERPDGSNFTLKIRSTKLEDSAMYFCASSEMTSKETQYFGPGTRLLVL.

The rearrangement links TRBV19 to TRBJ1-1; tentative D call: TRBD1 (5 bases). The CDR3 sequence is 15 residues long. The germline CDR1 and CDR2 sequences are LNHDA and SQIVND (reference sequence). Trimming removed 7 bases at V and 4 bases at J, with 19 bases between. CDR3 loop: CASKTGTGGTTEAFF. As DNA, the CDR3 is TGTGCCAGTAAAACCGGTACGGGAGGGACCACTGAAGCTTTCTTT.

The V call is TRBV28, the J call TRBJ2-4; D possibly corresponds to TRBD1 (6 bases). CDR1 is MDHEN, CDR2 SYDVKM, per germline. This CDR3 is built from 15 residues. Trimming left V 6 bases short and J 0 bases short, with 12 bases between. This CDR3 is CASRTRGEAKNIQYF. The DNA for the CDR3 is TGTGCCAGCAGAACCAGGGGAGAAGCCAAAAACATTCAGTACTTC. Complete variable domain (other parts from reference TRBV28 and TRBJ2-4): DVKVTQSSRYLVKRTGEKVFLECVQDMDHENMFWYRQDPGLGLRLIYFSYDVKMKEKGDIPEGYSVSREKKERFSLILESASTNQTSMYLCASRTRGEAKNIQYFGAGTRLSVL.

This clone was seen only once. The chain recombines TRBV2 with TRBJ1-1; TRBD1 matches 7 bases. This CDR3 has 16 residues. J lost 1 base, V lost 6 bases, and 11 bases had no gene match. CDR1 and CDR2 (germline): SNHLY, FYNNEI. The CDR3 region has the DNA TGTGCCAGCAGAAAGGAGGGGGCTCGCCCGAACACTGAAGCTTTCTTT. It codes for CASRKEGARPNTEAFF.

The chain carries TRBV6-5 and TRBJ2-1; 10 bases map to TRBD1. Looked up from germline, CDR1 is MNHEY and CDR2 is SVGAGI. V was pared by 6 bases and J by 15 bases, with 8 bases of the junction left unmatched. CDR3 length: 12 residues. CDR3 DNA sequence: TGTGCCAGCAGGGCGGGACAGGGGAGAGTGTTCTTC. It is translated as CASRAGQGRVFF.